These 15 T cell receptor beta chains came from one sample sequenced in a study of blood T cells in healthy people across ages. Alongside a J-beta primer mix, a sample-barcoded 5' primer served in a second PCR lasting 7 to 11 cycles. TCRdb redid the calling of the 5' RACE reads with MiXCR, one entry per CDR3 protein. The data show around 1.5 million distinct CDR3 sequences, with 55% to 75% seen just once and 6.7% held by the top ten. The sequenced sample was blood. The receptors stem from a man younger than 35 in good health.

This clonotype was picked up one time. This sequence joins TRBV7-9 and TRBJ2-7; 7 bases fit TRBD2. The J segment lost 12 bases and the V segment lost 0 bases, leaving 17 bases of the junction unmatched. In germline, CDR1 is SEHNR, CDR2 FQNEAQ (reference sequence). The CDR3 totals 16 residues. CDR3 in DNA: TGTGCCAGCAGCTTAGCGGCGGGAGTGGGGATCGAGACCCGGTACTTC. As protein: CASSLAAGVGIETRYF.

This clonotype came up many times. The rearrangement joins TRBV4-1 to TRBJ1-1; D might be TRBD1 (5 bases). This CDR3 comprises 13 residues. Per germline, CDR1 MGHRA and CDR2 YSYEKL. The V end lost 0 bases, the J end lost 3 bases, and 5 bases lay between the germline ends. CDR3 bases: TGCGCCAGCAGCCAAGACAGGGACACTGAAGCTTTCTTT. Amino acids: CASSQDRDTEAFF.

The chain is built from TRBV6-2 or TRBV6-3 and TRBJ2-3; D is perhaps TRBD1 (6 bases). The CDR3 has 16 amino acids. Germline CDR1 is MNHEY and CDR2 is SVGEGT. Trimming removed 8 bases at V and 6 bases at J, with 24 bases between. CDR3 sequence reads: CASSDPGQGLGDTQYF. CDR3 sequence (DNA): TGTGCCAGCTCCGACCCCGGCCAGGGGCTCGGTGATACGCAGTATTTT.

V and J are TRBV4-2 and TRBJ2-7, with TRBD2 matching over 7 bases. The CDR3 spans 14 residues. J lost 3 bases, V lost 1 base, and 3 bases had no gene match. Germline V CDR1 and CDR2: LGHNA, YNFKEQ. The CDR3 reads CASSQVGGGYEQYF. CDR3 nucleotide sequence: TGTGCCAGCAGCCAAGTTGGGGGGGGCTACGAGCAGTACTTC.

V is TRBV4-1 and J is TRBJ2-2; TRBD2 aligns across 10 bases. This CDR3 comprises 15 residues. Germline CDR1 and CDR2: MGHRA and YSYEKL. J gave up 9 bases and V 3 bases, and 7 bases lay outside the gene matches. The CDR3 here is CASSQGAGGLWELFF. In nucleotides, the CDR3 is TGCGCCAGCAGCCAGGGAGCGGGGGGGCTTTGGGAGCTGTTTTTT.

As DNA, the CDR3 is TGCGCCAGCAGCCAAGATTTTAGCGGGACCTACGAGCAGTACTTC. Encoded protein: CASSQDFSGTYEQYF. The V call is TRBV4-1, the J call TRBJ2-7, with 8 bases fitting TRBD2. V shed 0 bases and J 2 bases; nucleotides not matched to a gene: 3. CDR1 is MGHRA and CDR2 is YSYEKL in the germline V gene. The CDR3 runs to 15 residues.

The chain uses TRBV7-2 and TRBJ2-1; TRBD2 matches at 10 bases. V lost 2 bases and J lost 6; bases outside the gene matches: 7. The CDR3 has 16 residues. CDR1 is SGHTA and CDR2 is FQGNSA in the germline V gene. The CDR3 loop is CASSLYTSGNGNEQFF. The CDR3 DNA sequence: TGTGCCAGCAGCTTATATACTAGCGGGAATGGCAATGAGCAGTTCTTC.

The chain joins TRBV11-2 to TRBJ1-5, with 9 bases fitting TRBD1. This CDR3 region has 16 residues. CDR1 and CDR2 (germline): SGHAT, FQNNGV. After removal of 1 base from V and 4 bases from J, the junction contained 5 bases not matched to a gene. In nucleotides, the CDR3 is TGTGCCAGCAGCTTAGCCCCGGGACAGGGTAATCAGCCCCAGCATTTT. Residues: CASSLAPGQGNQPQHF.

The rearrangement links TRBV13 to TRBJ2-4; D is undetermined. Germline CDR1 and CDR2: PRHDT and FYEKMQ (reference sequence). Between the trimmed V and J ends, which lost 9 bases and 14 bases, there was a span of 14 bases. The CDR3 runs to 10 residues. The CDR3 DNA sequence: TGTGCCAGATGCAGTGGTCTCGAGTACTTC. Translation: CARCSGLEYF.

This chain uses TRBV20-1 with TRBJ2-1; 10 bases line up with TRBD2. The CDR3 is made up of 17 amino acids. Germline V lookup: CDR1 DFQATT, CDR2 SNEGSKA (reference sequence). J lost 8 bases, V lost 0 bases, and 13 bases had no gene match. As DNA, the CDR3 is TGCAGTGCTAGAGATTTTATGCGAGCGGGAGGGCAACATGAGCAGTTCTTC. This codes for CSARDFMRAGGQHEQFF.

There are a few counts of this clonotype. CDR3 in amino acids: CASSQSPGGAFTDTQYF. The DNA for the CDR3 is TGCGCCAGCAGCCAAAGTCCAGGGGGGGCTTTCACAGATACGCAGTATTTT. V is TRBV4-3 and J is TRBJ2-3; TRBD1 or TRBD2 may be the D gene (7 bases each). The CDR3 covers 17 residues. The germline V gene encodes CDR1 LGHNA and CDR2 YSLEER. V lost 2 bases, J lost 2 bases, and 17 bases lay in between.

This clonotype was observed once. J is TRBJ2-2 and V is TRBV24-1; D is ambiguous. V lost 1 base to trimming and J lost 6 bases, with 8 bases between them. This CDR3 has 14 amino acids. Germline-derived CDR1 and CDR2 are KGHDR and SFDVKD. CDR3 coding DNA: TGTGCCACCAGTGATTTAGGGTCCCCCGGGGAGCTGTTTTTT. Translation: CATSDLGSPGELFF.

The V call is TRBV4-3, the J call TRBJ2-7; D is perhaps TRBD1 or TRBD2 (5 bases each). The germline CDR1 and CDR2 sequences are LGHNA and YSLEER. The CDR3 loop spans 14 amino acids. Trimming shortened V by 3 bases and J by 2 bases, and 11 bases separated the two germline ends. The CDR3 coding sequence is TGCGCCAGCAGCCAGCTAAGGGGACCCTACGAGCAGTACTTC. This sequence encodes CASSQLRGPYEQYF.

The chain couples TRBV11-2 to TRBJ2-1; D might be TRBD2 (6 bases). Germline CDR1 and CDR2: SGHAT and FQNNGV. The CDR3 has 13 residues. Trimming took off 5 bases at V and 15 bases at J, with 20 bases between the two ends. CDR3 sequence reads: CASSPWGLPRRFF. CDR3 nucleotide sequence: TGTGCCAGCAGCCCTTGGGGACTCCCGCGACGGTTCTTC.

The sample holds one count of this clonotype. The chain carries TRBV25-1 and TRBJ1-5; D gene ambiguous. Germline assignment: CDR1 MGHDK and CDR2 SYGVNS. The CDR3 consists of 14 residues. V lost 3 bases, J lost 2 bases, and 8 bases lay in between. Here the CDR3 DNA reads TGTGCCAGCAGTGACGGTAGGGGCAATCAGCCCCAGCATTTT. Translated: CASSDGRGNQPQHF.